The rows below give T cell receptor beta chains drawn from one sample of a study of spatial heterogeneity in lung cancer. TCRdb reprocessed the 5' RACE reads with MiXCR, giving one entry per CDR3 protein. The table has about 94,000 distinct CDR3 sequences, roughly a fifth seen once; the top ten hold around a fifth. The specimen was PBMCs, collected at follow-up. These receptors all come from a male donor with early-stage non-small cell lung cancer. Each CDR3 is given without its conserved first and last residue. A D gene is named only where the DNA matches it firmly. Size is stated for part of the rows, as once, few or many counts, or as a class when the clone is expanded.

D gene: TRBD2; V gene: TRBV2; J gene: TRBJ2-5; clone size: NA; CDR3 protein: ASRKTSGQETQY
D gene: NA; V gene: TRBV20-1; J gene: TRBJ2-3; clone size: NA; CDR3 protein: SAKRQTSPDTQY
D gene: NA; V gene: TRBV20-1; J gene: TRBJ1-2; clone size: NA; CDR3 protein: SATPQELSNYGYT
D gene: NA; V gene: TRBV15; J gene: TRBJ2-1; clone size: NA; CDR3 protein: ATSRDTANEQF
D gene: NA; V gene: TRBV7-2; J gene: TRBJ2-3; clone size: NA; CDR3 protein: ASSLLGGEDTQY
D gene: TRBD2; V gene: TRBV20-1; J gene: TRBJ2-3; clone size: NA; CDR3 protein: SGILAGTTDTQY
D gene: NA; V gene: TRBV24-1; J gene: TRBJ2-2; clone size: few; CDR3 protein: ATTANTGELF
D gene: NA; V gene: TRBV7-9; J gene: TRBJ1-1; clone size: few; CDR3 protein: ASSSGQFLIGPEAF
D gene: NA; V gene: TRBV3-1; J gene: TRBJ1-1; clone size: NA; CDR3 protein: ASSQDYLQGPTEAF
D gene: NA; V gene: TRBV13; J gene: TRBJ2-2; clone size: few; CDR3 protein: ASSMGHRAGELF
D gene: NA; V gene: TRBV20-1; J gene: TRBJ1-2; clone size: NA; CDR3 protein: SAPGLTNYGYT
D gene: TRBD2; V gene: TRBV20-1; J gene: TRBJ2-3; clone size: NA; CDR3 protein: SAQNRAGATDTQY
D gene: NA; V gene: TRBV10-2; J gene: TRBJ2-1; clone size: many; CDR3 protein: ASSEGGYNEQF
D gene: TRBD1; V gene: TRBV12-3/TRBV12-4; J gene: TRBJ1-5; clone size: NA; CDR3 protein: ASRSTGGVGPQH
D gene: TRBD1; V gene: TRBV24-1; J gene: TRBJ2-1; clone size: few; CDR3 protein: ATSEHTGGSYNEQF
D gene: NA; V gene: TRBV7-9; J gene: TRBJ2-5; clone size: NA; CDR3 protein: ASSYGGQTQY
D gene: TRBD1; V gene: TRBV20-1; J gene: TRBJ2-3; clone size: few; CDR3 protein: SAKTGWATDTQY
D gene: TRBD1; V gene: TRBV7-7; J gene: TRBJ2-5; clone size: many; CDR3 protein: ASSSQGGRQETQY
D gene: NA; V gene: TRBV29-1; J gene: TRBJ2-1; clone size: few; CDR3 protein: SVEGGFSYNEQF
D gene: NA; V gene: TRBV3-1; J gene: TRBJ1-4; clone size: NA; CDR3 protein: ASSRGLSATNEKLF
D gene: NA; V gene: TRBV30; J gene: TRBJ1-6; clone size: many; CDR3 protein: AWTGHNSPLH
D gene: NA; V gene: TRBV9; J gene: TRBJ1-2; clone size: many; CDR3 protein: ASSVGAGLGGYGYT